Following are 2 T cell receptor beta chains from one sample sequenced in a study of identical twins (dated by TCRdb to about 2016). Libraries were made using 5' RACE. TCRdb records Illumina HiSeq 2000 as the sequencer. Through fastp at Q25 and MiXCR, TCRdb rebuilt clones from the public reads, retaining in-frame beta chains. All rows with the same CDR3 protein become a single entry with the most common DNA and genes. The sample profile shows 500,000 to 550,000 distinct CDR3 sequences; approximately 22% of them were found once. Around 0.9% of the sample belongs to the ten largest clones. The same sample was also used in a study of T cells expressing NK-cell markers.

Material: CD4+ T cells sorted from blood. Receptors originate from a woman aged 18-29 years in good health.

This clonotype was seen only a few times. CDR3 loop: CATSRDKSGDPYNEQFF. The CDR3 DNA reads as TGTGCCACCAGCAGAGACAAGAGCGGGGACCCCTACAATGAGCAGTTCTTC. V gene TRBV15 combines with J gene TRBJ2-1; 7 positions agree with TRBD2. The CDR3 has 17 amino acids. Unmatched junction bases numbered 7, after V lost 0 bases and J lost 2 bases. Germline V gives CDR1 LNHNV, CDR2 YYDKDF (reference sequence).

This clonotype was counted many times. V usage is TRBV20-1 and J usage is TRBJ2-1, with TRBD1 identical over 9 bases. Trimming removed 1 base from V and 5 bases from J; junction bases left unmatched: 6. The CDR3 extends over 15 amino acids. Germline V CDR1 and CDR2: DFQATT, SNEGSKA (reference sequence). This CDR3 reads CSARAQGARDNEQFF. DNA for the CDR3: TGCAGTGCTAGAGCACAGGGGGCTCGCGACAATGAGCAGTTCTTC.